This entry lists 31 T cell receptor beta chains sequenced from one sample in a study of regulatory T cells. Amplification used 52 TRBV primers and 13 TRBJ primers. TCRdb's table, derived via immunoSEQ multiplex PCR, lists solely in-frame clones and lacks some. The repertoire holds more than 15,000 clones, with about 92% as singletons. What was sequenced was CD8+ T cells sorted from blood. The receptors stem from a young adult with CD3G deficiency.

V is TRBV7-9 and J is TRBJ2-7; D remains unclear. Trimming took 3 bases from V and 0 from J, leaving 3 bases between them. Germline loops: CDR1 SEHNR, CDR2 FQNEAQ (reference sequence). The CDR3 runs to 12 residues. For the CDR3, the DNA is TGTGCCAGCAGCTTCAGCTCCTACGAGCAGTACGTC. Its protein product is CASSFSSYEQYV.

This chain uses TRBV4-3 with TRBJ2-7, with TRBD2 identical over 10 bases. V shed 0 bases, J shed 3 bases, and the junction held 8 bases outside the gene matches. This CDR3 has 17 amino acids. Germline CDR1 is LGHNA and CDR2 is YSLEER. CDR3 region: CASSQDQVAGGIYEQYF. In DNA, the CDR3 is TGCGCCAGCAGCCAAGATCAGGTAGCGGGGGGCATCTACGAGCAGTACTTC.

The genes are TRBV9 and TRBJ2-2; 13 bases align to TRBD2. The germline gives CDR1 SGDLS, CDR2 YYNGEE. V shed 1 base and J 2 bases; nucleotides not matched to a gene: 2. There are 17 residues in the CDR3. The CDR3 loop is CASSVTSGGVNTGELFF. Here the CDR3 DNA reads TGTGCCAGCAGCGTAACTAGCGGGGGGGTTAACACCGGGGAGCTGTTTTTT.

This sequence joins TRBV5-6 and TRBJ2-7; maybe TRBD2 (6 bases). The CDR3 totals 14 residues. V was pared by 2 bases and J by 5 bases, with 14 bases between. Germline V gene sequence: CDR1 SGHDT, CDR2 YYEEEE. The CDR3 loop reads CASSLGDLTNEQYF. CDR3 nucleotides: TGTGCCAGCAGCTTAGGGGACTTGACGAACGAGCAGTACTTC.

This chain uses TRBV10-1 with TRBJ2-3, with TRBD2 identical over 10 bases. The V gene's germline CDR1 is WNHNN and CDR2 SYGVQD (reference sequence). V shed 2 bases and J 1 base; nucleotides not matched to a gene: 6. The CDR3 covers 17 residues. CDR3 DNA sequence: TGCGCCAGCAGTGAGAAGCGGGGGGGCACTCGCACAGATACGCAGTATTTT. Translated, it gives CASSEKRGGTRTDTQYF.

The V gene is TRBV4-1, the J gene TRBJ2-2; D call uncertain. Germline CDR1 is MGHRA and CDR2 is YSYEKL. This CDR3 has 13 amino acids. V was cut by 1 base and J by 5 bases, with 5 bases left in between. CDR3 sequence: CASSQGGTGELFF. CDR3 coding DNA: TGCGCCAGCAGCCAAGGGGGAACCGGGGAGCTGTTTTTT.

The rearrangement links TRBV28 to TRBJ2-3; weak D call: TRBD1 (6 bases). V lost 3 bases to trimming and J lost 3 bases, with 10 bases between them. CDR1 is MDHEN and CDR2 is SYDVKM in the germline V gene. The CDR3 has 14 amino acids. CDR3 nucleotides: TGTGCCAGCAGTTTCAGGGGCCGAACAGATACGCAGTATTTT. It encodes CASSFRGRTDTQYF.

The rearrangement joins TRBV11-2 to TRBJ1-2; a possible D gene is TRBD1 (5 bases). CDR1 is SGHAT, CDR2 FQNNGV, per germline. V was shortened by 7 bases and J by 2 bases, with 17 bases between the two germline ends. This CDR3 contains 15 residues. CDR3 in DNA: TGTGCCAGCAATCCCGACGTACACAGGAACTATGGCTACACCTTC. Translation: CASNPDVHRNYGYTF.

The chain uses TRBV28 and TRBJ2-7; D could derive from TRBD1 or TRBD2 (5 bases each). V lost 6 bases and J 6 bases, leaving 15 bases between the germline ends. The CDR3 loop spans 13 amino acids. Germline values: CDR1 MDHEN, CDR2 SYDVKM. The CDR3: CASSLGVGAEQYF. CDR3 nucleotide sequence: TGTGCCAGCAGCCTTGGGGTCGGGGCCGAGCAGTACTTC. Drawing the rest from reference TRBV28 and TRBJ2-7, the complete variable domain is DVKVTQSSRYLVKRTGEKVFLECVQDMDHENMFWYRQDPGLGLRLIYFSYDVKMKEKGDIPEGYSVSREKKERFSLILESASTNQTSMYLCASSLGVGAEQYFGPGTRLTVT.

This chain uses TRBV30 with TRBJ2-1, with D possibly TRBD2 on 5 matching bases. The V gene lost 3 bases and the J gene lost 6 bases, with 30 bases spanning the gap. The germline V gene has CDR1 GTSNPN and CDR2 SVGIG (reference sequence). CDR3 length: 19 amino acids. Here the CDR3 DNA reads TGTGCCTGGAGCCGTAGAGGGCTCGACCACCACCGCTCCGCCAATGAGCAGTTCTTC. Amino acid sequence: CAWSRRGLDHHRSANEQFF.

The chain couples TRBV19 to TRBJ1-1, with unresolved D. V was pared by 5 bases and J by 3 bases, with 10 bases between. Germline V lookup: CDR1 LNHDA, CDR2 SQIVND (reference sequence). The CDR3 covers 13 residues. The CDR3 region has the DNA TGTGCCAGTAGTTATAATGGGGACACTGAAGCTTTCTTT. This gives the protein CASSYNGDTEAFF.

The chain employs TRBV6-6 and TRBJ2-7; D remains unclear. The CDR3 covers 13 residues. Germline CDR1 reads MNHNY; CDR2 reads SVGAGI (reference sequence). Trimming removed 6 bases from V and 0 bases from J, with 9 bases in between. CDR3 sequence: CASSPRRSYEQYF. The CDR3 DNA follows: TGTGCCAGCAGCCCCCGTCGCTCCTACGAGCAGTACTTC.

V and J are TRBV10-3 and TRBJ1-4; no clear D gene. The CDR3 has 15 residues. V shed 6 bases and J shed 2 bases, with 13 bases lying between them. Germline loops: CDR1 ENHRY, CDR2 SYGVKD. CDR3 amino acids: CAISYQVGTNEKLFF. In nucleotides, the CDR3 is TGTGCCATCAGCTATCAGGTCGGGACTAATGAAAAACTGTTTTTT.

The genes are TRBV13 and TRBJ2-7, with D tentatively TRBD1 or TRBD2 (7 bases each). Germline loops: CDR1 PRHDT, CDR2 FYEKMQ (reference sequence). The V and J ends lost 5 bases and 2 bases respectively, with 10 bases between them. The CDR3 contains 13 residues. CDR3 loop: CASSQGGPYEQYF. The DNA of the CDR3 is TGTGCCAGCAGCCAGGGGGGGCCCTACGAGCAGTACTTC.

The gene calls are TRBV10-3 and TRBJ2-1; a possible D gene is TRBD2 (5 bases). Trimming pared 2 bases from V and 2 bases from J, leaving 13 bases between. Germline V gene lookup returns CDR1 ENHRY and CDR2 SYGVKD. The CDR3 totals 16 residues. DNA for the CDR3: TGTGCCATCAGTGAGCGGGGAGACGGAGCCTACAATGAGCAGTTCTTC. Translation: CAISERGDGAYNEQFF.

In this sample, this clone turned up once. V is TRBV19 and J is TRBJ1-1; D may be TRBD1 (5 bases). This CDR3 comprises 14 residues. Trimming removed 1 base at V and 6 bases at J, with 12 bases between. Germline-derived CDR1 and CDR2 are LNHDA and SQIVND (reference sequence). CDR3 sequence reads: CASSIADGTAEAFF. The DNA for the CDR3 is TGTGCCAGTAGTATAGCGGACGGGACCGCTGAAGCTTTCTTT.

The chain uses TRBV27 and TRBJ2-7, with TRBD2 identical over 8 bases. Germline V CDR1 and CDR2: MNHEY, SMNVEV (reference sequence). The CDR3 length is 14 residues. Trimming at V came to 3 bases and at J to 2 bases, leaving 3 bases not matched to a gene. CDR3 sequence: CASSFSGATYEQYF. In DNA, the CDR3 is TGTGCCAGCAGTTTTAGCGGGGCCACCTACGAGCAGTACTTC.

This sequence joins TRBV27 and TRBJ2-5, with 7 bases lining up with TRBD1. Trimming removed 5 bases from V and 5 bases from J; junction bases left unmatched: 11. This CDR3 contains 15 residues. CDR1 and CDR2 (germline): MNHEY, SMNVEV (reference sequence). In DNA, the CDR3 is TGTGCCAGCAGTCCTTCTTCGACAGGGCGGGAGACCCAGTACTTC. Translated, it gives CASSPSSTGRETQYF.

This clone was seen more than once but under ten times. The chain joins TRBV28 to TRBJ2-7; 13 positions match TRBD2. Germline V gene lookup returns CDR1 MDHEN and CDR2 SYDVKM. The CDR3 is made up of 20 amino acids. The V and J ends lost 4 bases and 2 bases, in that order; junction bases with no gene match: 17. CDR3 nucleotide sequence: TGTGCCAGCAGTTCAACTTCGCCGGGACTAGCGGGAAAAGGCGCCTACGAGCAGTACTTC. Residues: CASSSTSPGLAGKGAYEQYF. The variable domain in full, with the rest retrieved from reference TRBV28 and TRBJ2-7, is DVKVTQSSRYLVKRTGEKVFLECVQDMDHENMFWYRQDPGLGLRLIYFSYDVKMKEKGDIPEGYSVSREKKERFSLILESASTNQTSMYLCASSSTSPGLAGKGAYEQYFGPGTRLTVT.

The chain couples TRBV4-1 to TRBJ1-1; tentative D call: TRBD1 (5 bases). The CDR3 runs to 16 residues. The V gene's germline CDR1 is MGHRA and CDR2 YSYEKL. The V end was cut by 4 bases, the J end by 6 bases, with 21 bases between. The CDR3 nucleotides are TGCGCCAGCAGCCGTGGGACTCCCCGAGAGAGGGCTGAAGCTTTCTTT. This codes for CASSRGTPRERAEAFF.

The V and J genes are TRBV4-1 and TRBJ1-1; D gene uncertain. Germline CDR1 MGHRA, CDR2 YSYEKL. V was shortened by 1 base and J by 0 bases, with 12 bases between the two germline ends. The CDR3 sequence is 16 residues long. CDR3 nucleotide sequence: TGCGCCAGCAGCCAAGTTGGCAGAGTAATGAACACTGAAGCTTTCTTT. Translation: CASSQVGRVMNTEAFF.

This sequence joins TRBV7-6 and TRBJ1-1; D not certain. Trimming left V 2 bases short and J 0 bases short, with 4 bases between. The CDR3 runs to 13 residues. Germline V gene data show CDR1 as SGHVS and CDR2 as FNYEAQ. The CDR3 region is CASSLTVNTEAFF. DNA for the CDR3: TGTGCCAGCAGCTTAACTGTGAACACTGAAGCTTTCTTT.

The rearrangement joins TRBV13 to TRBJ1-3; no clear D. Trimming removed 3 bases from V and 2 bases from J, with 8 bases in between. CDR1 is PRHDT, CDR2 FYEKMQ, per germline (reference sequence). The CDR3 totals 14 residues. CDR3 DNA sequence: TGTGCCAGCAGCTTCGGAGGAACTGGAAACACCATATATTTT. Amino acid sequence: CASSFGGTGNTIYF.

The J gene is TRBJ2-3, the V gene TRBV10-1; D perhaps matches TRBD2 (7 bases). Germline CDR1 is WNHNN and CDR2 is SYGVQD (reference sequence). V gave up 2 bases and J gave up 2 bases, with 14 bases separating them. The CDR3 is 16 residues long. CDR3 sequence reads: CASSEGGAHYTDTQYF. The CDR3 DNA reads as TGCGCCAGCAGTGAGGGGGGGGCCCATTACACAGATACGCAGTATTTT.

The chain is built from TRBV7-6 and TRBJ2-5, with D possibly called TRBD1 or TRBD2 (5 bases each). The CDR3 is 16 amino acids. V was cut by 1 base and J by 5 bases, with 17 bases left in between. Germline V gene data show CDR1 as SGHVS and CDR2 as FNYEAQ. CDR3 sequence (DNA): TGTGCCAGCAGCTTAGGCCCTGATGGGGGAAGGGAGACCCAGTACTTC. It specifies CASSLGPDGGRETQYF.

This clone was seen once. The rearrangement uses TRBV27 and TRBJ2-1, with TRBD2 matching over 9 bases. CDR1 MNHEY and CDR2 SMNVEV come from the germline V gene (reference sequence). After removal of 5 bases from V and 6 bases from J, the junction contained 5 bases not matched to a gene. This CDR3 is built from 14 residues. CDR3 sequence reads: CASSLLAGSNEQFF. The CDR3 nucleotides read TGTGCCAGCAGTCTTCTAGCGGGGTCCAATGAGCAGTTCTTC.

The rearrangement uses TRBV7-8 and TRBJ1-6; D unresolved. Trimming stripped 0 bases from V and 9 bases from J, with 12 bases between. Germline CDR1 SGHVS, CDR2 FQNEAQ. This CDR3 has 15 residues. This CDR3 is CASSLAPSGSSPLHF. Here the CDR3 DNA reads TGTGCCAGCAGCTTAGCCCCTTCCGGGTCTTCACCCCTCCACTTT. The complete variable domain, with remaining parts taken from reference TRBV7-8 and TRBJ1-6, reads GAGVSQSPRYKVAKRGQDVALRCDPISGHVSLFWYQQALGQGPEFLTYFQNEAQLDKSGLPSDRFFAERPEGSVSTLKIQRTQQEDSAVYLCASSLAPSGSSPLHFGNGTRLTVT.

The chain couples TRBV5-1 to TRBJ2-1; D not certain. The germline gives CDR1 SGHRS, CDR2 YFSETQ. V gave up 7 bases and J gave up 6 bases, with 17 bases separating them. CDR3 size: 14 residues. The CDR3 DNA reads as TGCGCCAGCGGGTTAGGGTGGGGTTCCAATGAGCAGTTCTTC. Translation: CASGLGWGSNEQFF.

The genes are TRBV5-6 and TRBJ1-1; 7 bases fit TRBD1. The junction had 6 bases not matched to a gene; V was cut back by 0 bases and J by 1 base. CDR1 SGHDT and CDR2 YYEEEE come from the germline V gene. This CDR3 has 16 amino acids. The CDR3: CASSLVGGGSNTEAFF. In DNA form, the CDR3 reads TGTGCCAGCAGCTTGGTAGGGGGCGGGTCGAACACTGAAGCTTTCTTT.

The V and J genes are TRBV11-3 and TRBJ2-3; 8 bases are a match to TRBD2. The junction had 9 bases not matched to a gene; V was cut back by 5 bases and J by 5 bases. Germline CDR1 reads SGHNT; CDR2 reads YENEEA. The CDR3 length is 15 residues. The CDR3 DNA follows: TGTGCCAGCAGCGTCGGGGGGGCCGAGGTAGATACGCAGTATTTT. It yields the protein CASSVGGAEVDTQYF.

The J gene is TRBJ1-1, the V gene TRBV5-1, with D perhaps TRBD1 (6 bases). Trimming took off 2 bases at V and 5 bases at J, with 16 bases between the two ends. The CDR3 has 15 amino acids. Germline assignment: CDR1 SGHRS and CDR2 YFSETQ. For the CDR3, the DNA is TGCGCCAGCAGCTTCCTGGGACATCGAGGGACTGAAGCTTTCTTT. It yields the protein CASSFLGHRGTEAFF.